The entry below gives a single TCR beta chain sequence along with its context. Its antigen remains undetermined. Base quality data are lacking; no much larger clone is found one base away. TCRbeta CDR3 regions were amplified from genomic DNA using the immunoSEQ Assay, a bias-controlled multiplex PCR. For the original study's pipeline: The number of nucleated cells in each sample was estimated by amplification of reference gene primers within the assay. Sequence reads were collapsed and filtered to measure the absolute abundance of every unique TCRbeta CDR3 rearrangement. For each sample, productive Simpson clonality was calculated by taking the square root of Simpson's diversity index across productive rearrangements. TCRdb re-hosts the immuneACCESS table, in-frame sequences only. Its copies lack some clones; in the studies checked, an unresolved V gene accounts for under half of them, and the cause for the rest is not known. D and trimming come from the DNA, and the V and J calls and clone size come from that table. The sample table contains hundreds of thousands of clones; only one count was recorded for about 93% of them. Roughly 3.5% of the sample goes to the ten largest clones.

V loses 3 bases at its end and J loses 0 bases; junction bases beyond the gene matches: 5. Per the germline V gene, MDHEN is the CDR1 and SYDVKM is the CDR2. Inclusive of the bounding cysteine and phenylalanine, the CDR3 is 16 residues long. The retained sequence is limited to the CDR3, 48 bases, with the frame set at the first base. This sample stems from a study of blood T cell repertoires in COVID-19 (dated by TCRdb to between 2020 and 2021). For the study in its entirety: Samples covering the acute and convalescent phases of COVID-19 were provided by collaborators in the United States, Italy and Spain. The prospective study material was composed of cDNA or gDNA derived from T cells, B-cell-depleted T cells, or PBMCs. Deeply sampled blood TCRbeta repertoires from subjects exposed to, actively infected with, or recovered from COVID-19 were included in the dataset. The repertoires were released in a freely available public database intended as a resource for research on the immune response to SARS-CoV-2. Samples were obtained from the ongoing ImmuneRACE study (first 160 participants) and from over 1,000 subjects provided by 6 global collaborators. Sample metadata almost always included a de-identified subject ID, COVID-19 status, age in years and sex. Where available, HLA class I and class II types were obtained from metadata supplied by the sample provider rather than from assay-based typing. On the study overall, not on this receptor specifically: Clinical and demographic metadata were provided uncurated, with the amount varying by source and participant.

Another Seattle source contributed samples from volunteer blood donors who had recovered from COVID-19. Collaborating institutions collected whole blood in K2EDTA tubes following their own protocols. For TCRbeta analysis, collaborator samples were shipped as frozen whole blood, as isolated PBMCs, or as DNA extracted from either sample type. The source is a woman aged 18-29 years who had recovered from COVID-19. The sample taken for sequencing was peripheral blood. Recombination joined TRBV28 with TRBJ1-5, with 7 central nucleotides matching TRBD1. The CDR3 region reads CASSFTGVYSNQPQHF. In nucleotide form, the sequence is TGTGCCAGCAGTTTTACAGGGGTCTATAGCAATCAGCCCCAGCATTTT.